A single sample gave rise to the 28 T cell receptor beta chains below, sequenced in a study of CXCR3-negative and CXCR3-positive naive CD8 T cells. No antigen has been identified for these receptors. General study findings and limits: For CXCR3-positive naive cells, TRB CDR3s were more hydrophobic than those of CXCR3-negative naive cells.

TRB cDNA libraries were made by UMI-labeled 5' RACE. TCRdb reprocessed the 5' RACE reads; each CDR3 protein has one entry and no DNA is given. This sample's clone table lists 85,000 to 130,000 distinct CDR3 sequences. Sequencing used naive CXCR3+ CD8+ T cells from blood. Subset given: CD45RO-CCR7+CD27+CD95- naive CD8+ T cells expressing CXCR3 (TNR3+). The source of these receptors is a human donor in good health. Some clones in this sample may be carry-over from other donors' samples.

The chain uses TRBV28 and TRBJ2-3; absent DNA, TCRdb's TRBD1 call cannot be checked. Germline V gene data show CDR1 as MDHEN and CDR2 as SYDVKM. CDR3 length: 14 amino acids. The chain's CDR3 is CASSPTGSTDTQYF.

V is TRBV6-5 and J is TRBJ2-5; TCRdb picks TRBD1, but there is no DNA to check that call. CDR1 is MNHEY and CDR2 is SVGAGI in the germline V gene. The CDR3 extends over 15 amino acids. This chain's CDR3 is CASRTGQGAYETQYF.

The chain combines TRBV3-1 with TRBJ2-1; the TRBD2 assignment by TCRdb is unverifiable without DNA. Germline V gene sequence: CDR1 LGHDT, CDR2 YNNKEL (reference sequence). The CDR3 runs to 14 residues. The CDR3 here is CASSQGREGNEQFF.

CDR3 in amino acids: CASHRNYNEQFF. The gene calls are TRBV5-1 and TRBJ2-1; the D call of TRBD1 rests on TCRdb alone, since no DNA is present to check it. CDR3 length equals 12 residues. The V gene's germline CDR1 is SGHRS and CDR2 YFSETQ.

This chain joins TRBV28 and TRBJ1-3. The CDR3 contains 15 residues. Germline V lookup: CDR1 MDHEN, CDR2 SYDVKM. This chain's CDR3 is CASSWDSSSGNTIYF.

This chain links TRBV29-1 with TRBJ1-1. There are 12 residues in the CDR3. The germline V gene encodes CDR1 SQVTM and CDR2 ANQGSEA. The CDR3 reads CSVEFQREVAFF.

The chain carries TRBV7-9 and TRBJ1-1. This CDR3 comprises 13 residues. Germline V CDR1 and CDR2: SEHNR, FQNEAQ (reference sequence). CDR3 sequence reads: CASSLGRNTEAFF.

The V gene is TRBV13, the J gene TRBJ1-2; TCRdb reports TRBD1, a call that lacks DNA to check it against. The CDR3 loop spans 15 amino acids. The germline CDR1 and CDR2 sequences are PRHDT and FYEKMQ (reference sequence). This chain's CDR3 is CASTFATGGNYGYTF.

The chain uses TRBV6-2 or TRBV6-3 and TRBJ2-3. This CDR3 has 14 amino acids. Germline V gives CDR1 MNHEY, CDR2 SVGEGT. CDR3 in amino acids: CASTERPSTDTQYF.

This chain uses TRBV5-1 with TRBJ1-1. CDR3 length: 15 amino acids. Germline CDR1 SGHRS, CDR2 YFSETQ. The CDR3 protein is CASSLDPSLFSEAFF.

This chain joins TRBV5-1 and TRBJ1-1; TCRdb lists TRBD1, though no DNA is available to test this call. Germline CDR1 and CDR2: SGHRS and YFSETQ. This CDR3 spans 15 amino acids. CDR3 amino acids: CASSLVQGMNTEAFF. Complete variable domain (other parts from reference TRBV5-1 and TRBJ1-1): KAGVTQTPRYLIKTRGQQVTLSCSPISGHRSVSWYQQTPGQGLQFLFEYFSETQRNKGNFPGRFSGRQFSNSRSEMNVSTLELGDSALYLCASSLVQGMNTEAFFGQGTRLTVV.

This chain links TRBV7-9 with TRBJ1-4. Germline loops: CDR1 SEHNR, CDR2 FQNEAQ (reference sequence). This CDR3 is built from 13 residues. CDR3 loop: CASSETVDEKLFF. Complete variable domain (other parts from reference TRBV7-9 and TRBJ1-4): DTGVSQNPRHKITKRGQNVTFRCDPISEHNRLYWYRQTLGQGPEFLTYFQNEAQLEKSRLLSDRFSAERPKGSFSTLEIQRTEQGDSAMYLCASSETVDEKLFFGSGTQLSVL.

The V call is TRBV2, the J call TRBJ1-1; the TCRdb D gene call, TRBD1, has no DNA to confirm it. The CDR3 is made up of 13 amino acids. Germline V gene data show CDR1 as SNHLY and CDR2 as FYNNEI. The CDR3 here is CASSDGRGSEAFF.

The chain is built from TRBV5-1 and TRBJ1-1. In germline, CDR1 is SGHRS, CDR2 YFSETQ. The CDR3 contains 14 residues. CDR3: CASSWGGAATEAFF.

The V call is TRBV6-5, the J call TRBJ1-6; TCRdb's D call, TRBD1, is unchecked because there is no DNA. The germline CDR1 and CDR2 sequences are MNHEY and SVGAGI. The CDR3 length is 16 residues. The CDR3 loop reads CASSQSFRGLSSPLHF.

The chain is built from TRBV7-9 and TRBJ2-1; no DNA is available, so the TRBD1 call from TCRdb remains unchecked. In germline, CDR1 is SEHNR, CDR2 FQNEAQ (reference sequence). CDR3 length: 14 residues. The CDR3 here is CASSGEDSDNEQFF.

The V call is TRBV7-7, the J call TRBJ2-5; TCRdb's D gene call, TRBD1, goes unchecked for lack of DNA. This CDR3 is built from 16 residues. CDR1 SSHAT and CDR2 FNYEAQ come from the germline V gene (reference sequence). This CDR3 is CASSFITSGGQETQYF.

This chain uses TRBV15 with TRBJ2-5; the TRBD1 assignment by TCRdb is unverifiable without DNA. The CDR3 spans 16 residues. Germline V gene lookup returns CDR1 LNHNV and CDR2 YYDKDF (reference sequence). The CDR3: CATSASRDRGIKTQYF.

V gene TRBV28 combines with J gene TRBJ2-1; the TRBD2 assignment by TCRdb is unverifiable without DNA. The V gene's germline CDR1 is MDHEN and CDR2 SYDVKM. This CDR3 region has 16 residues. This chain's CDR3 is CASSSLAGGPPDEQFF.

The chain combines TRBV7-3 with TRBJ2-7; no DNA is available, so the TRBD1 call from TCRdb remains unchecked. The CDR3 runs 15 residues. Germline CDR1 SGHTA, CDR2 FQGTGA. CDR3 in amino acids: CASSLFPGGHYEQYF. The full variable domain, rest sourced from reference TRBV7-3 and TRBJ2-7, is GAGVSQTPSNKVTEKGKYVELRCDPISGHTALYWYRQSLGQGPEFLIYFQGTGAADDSGLPNDRFFAVRPEGSVSTLKIQRTERGDSAVYLCASSLFPGGHYEQYFGPGTRLTVT.

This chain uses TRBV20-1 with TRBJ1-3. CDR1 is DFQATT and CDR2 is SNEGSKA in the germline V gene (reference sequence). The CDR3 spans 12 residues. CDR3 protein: CSARGSGNTIYF.

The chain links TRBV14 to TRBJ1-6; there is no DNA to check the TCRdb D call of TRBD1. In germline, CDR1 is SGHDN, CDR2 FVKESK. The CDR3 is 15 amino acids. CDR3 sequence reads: CASSQVWGGDSPLHF.

CDR3 sequence: CASSIDGGEQYF. V is TRBV7-9 and J is TRBJ2-7; TCRdb proposes TRBD1, but this gene call is untestable without DNA. Germline V lookup: CDR1 SEHNR, CDR2 FQNEAQ (reference sequence). The CDR3 covers 12 residues.

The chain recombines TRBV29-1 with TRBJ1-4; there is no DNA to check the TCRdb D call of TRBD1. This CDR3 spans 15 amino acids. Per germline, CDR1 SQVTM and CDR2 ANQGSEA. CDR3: CSVNSWTGGEEKLFF.

The chain's CDR3 is CSPRTSGRNEQFF. The V call is TRBV29-1, the J call TRBJ2-1; TCRdb's D call of TRBD2 is untestable without DNA. Germline loops: CDR1 SQVTM, CDR2 ANQGSEA. The CDR3 has 13 amino acids.

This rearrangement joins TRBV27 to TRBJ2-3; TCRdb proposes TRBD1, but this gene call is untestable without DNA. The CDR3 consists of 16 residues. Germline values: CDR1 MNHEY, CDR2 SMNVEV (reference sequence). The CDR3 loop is CASGDLGQFSTDTQYF.

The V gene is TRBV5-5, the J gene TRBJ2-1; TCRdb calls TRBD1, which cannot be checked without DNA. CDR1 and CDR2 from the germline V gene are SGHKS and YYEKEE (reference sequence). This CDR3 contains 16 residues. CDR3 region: CASSLVWQGDYNEQFF.

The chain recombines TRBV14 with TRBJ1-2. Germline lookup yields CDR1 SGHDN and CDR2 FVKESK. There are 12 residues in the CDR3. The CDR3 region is CASTYGGDTLSF.